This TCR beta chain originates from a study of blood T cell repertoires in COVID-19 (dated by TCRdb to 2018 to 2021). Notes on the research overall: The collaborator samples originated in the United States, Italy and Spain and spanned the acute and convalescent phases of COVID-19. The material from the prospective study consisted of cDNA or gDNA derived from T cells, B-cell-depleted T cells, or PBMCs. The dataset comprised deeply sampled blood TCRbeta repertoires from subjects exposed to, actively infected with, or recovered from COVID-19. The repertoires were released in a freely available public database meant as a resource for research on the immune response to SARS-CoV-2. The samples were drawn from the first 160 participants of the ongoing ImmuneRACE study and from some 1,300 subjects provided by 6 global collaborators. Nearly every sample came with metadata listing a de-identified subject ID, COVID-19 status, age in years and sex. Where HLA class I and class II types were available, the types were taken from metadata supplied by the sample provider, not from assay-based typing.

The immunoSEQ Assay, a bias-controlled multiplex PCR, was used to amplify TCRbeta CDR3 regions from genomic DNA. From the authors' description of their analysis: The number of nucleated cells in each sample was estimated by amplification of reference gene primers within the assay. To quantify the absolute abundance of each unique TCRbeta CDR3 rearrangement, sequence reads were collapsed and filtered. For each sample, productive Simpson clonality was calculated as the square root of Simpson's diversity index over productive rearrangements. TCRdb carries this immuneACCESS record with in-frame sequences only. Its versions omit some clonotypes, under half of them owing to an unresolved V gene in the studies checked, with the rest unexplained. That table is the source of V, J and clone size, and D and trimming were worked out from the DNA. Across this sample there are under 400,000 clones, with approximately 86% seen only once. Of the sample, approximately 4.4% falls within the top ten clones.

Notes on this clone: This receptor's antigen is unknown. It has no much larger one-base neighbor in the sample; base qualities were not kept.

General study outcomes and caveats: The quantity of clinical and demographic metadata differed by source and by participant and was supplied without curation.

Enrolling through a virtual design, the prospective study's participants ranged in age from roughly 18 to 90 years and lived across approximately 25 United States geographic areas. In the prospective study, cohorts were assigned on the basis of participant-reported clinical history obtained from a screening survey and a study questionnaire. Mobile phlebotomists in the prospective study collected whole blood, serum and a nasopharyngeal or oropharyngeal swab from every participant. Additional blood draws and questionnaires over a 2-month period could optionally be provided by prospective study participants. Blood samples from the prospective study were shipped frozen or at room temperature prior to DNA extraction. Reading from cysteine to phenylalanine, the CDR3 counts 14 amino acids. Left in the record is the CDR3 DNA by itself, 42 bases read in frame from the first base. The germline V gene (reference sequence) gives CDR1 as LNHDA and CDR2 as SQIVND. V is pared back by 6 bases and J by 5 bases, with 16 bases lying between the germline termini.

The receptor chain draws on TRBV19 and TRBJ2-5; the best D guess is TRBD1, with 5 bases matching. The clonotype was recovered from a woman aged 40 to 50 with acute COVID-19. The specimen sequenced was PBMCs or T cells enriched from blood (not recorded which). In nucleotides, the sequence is TGTGCCAGTAGAACAGGTCCGCAGGAGGAGACCCAGTACTTC. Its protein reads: CASRTGPQEETQYF.